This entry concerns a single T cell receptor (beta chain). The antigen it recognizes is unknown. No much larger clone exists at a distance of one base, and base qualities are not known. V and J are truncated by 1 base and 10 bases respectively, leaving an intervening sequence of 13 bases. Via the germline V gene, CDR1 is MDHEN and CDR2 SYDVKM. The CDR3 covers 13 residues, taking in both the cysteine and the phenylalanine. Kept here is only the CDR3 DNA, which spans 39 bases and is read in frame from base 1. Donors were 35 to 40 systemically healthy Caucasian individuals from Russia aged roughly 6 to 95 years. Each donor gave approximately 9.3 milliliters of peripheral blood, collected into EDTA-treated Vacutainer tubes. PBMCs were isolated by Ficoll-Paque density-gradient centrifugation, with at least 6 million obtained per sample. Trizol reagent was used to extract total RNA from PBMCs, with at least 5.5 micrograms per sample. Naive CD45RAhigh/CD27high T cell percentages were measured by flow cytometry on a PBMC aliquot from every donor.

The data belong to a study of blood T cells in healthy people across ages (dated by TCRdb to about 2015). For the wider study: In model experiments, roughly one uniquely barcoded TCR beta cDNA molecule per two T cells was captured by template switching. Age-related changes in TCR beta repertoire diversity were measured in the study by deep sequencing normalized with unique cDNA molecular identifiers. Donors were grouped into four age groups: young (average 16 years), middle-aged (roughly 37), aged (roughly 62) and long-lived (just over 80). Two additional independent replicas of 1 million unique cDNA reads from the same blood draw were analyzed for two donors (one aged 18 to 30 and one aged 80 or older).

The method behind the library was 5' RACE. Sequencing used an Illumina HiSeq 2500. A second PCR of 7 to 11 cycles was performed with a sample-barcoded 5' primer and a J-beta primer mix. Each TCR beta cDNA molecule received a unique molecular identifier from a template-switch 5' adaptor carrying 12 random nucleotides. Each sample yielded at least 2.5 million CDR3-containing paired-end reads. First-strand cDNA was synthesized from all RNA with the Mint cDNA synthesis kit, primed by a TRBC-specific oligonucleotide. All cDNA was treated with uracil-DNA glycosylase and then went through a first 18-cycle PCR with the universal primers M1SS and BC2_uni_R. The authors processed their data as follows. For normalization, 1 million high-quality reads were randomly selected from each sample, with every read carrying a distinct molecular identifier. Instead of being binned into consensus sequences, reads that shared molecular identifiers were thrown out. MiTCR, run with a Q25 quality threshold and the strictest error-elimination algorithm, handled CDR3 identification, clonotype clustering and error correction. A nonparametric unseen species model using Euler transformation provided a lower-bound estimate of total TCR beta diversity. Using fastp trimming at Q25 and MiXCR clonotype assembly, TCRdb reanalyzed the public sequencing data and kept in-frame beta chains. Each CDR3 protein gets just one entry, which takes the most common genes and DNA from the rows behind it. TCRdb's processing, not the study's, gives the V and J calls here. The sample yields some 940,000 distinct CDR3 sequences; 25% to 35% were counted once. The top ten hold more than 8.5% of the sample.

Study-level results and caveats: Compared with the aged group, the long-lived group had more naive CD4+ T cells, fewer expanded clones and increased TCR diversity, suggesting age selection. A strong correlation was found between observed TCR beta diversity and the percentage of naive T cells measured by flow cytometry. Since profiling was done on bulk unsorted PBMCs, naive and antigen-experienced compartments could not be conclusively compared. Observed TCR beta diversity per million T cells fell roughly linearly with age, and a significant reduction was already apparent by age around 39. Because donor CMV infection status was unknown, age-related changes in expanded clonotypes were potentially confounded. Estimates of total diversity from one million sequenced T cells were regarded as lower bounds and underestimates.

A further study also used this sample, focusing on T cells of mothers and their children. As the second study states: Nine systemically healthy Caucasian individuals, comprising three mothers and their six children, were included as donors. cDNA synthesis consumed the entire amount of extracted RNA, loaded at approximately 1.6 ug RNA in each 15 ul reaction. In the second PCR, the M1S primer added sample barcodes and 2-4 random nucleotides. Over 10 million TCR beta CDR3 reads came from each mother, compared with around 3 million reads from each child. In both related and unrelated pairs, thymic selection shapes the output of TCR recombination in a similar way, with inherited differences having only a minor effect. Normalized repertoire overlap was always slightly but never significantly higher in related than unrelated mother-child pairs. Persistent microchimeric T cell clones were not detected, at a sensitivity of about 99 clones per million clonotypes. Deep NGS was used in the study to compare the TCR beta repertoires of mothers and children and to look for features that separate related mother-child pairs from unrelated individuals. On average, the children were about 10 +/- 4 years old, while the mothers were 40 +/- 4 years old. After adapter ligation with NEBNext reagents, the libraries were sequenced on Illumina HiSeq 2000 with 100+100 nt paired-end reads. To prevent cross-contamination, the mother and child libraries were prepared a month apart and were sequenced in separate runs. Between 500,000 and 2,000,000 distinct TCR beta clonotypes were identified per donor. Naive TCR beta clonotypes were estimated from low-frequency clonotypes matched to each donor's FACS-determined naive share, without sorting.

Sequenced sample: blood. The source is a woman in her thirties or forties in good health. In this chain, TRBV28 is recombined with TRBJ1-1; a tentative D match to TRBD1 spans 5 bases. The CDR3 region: CASSLSGSIAAFF. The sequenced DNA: TGTGCCAGCAGTTTATCAGGGAGTATTGCAGCTTTCTTT.